The rows below give T cell receptor beta chains drawn from one sample of a study of cytomegalovirus exposure and HLA in healthy donors. Assay: immunoSEQ multiplex PCR; the TCRdb copy retains only in-frame clones and omits some. The sample's table shows tens of thousands of clones. Sequenced material: PBMCs. The receptors were gathered from a woman aged 25 to 39 in good health and CMV-seropositive. Both conserved end residues are part of each CDR3. Fields, in order: J gene, CDR3 length, V gene, D gene, CDR3 protein, CDR3 DNA. D genes are given only for firm matches.

j_call: TRBJ2-5; cdr3_length: 12; v_call: TRBV2; d_call: -; cdr3_aa: CASTGQQETQYF; cdr3_nt: TGTGCCAGCACCGGACAGCAGGAGACCCAGTACTTC
j_call: TRBJ2-5; cdr3_length: 13; v_call: TRBV2; d_call: -; cdr3_aa: CASSDLAVETQYF; cdr3_nt: TGTGCCAGCAGTGATTTGGCTGTAGAGACCCAGTACTTC
j_call: TRBJ2-6; cdr3_length: 16; v_call: TRBV2; d_call: TRBD1; cdr3_aa: CASKMGQISGANVLTF; cdr3_nt: TGTGCCAGCAAGATGGGACAGATCTCTGGGGCCAACGTCCTGACTTTC
j_call: TRBJ1-5; cdr3_length: 11; v_call: TRBV20-1; d_call: -; cdr3_aa: CSARSLEPQHF; cdr3_nt: TGCAGTGCTAGATCGTTAGAGCCCCAGCATTTT
j_call: TRBJ2-7; cdr3_length: 13; v_call: TRBV9; d_call: TRBD1; cdr3_aa: CASSGGQGYEQYF; cdr3_nt: TGTGCCAGCAGCGGCGGACAGGGCTACGAGCAGTACTTC
j_call: TRBJ2-7; cdr3_length: 17; v_call: TRBV18; d_call: TRBD1; cdr3_aa: CASSPKGQGGLGYEQYF; cdr3_nt: TGTGCCAGCTCACCAAAGGGACAGGGGGGATTGGGCTACGAGCAGTACTTC
j_call: TRBJ2-7; cdr3_length: 18; v_call: TRBV5-1; d_call: TRBD2; cdr3_aa: CASSLAPSGGPPRDEQYF; cdr3_nt: TGCGCCAGCAGCTTGGCCCCCAGCGGGGGGCCGCCGAGGGACGAGCAGTACTTC
j_call: TRBJ2-1; cdr3_length: 12; v_call: TRBV10-3; d_call: -; cdr3_aa: CAISVGGNEQFF; cdr3_nt: TGTGCCATCAGTGTTGGCGGGAATGAGCAGTTCTTC
j_call: TRBJ1-5; cdr3_length: 20; v_call: TRBV5-1; d_call: -; cdr3_aa: CASSYHCKWRRRDSNQPQHF; cdr3_nt: TGCGCCAGCAGCTATCATTGTAAGTGGCGGAGGCGCGATAGCAATCAGCCCCAGCATTTT
j_call: TRBJ1-2; cdr3_length: 17; v_call: TRBV4-1; d_call: TRBD1; cdr3_aa: CASSQEPGQGLSYGYTF; cdr3_nt: TGCGCCAGCAGCCAAGAACCCGGACAGGGGCTTTCCTATGGCTACACCTTC